These 23 T cell receptor gamma chains came from one sample sequenced in a study of gamma delta lymphoproliferative disorders and STAT genes (dated by TCRdb to 2017 to 2018). For both patients and controls, peripheral blood mononuclear cells were isolated, and the genomic DNA from these cells was used for TCR sequencing. Library construction relied on multiplex PCR. Sequenced on an Illumina MiSeq. Identical DNA sequences were merged into single rows after TCRdb reprocessed the public reads with CATT. The sample contains 1,000 to 1,500 gamma-chain clones, around 8% of them found a single time. Of the sample, around three fifths is held by the ten largest clones. Sequencing input: blood. The receptors shown here come from a human donor with gamma-delta T-cell large granular lymphocyte leukemia.

Sample share makes this clone medium-sized (0.01 to 0.1%). The gene calls are TRGV10 and TRGJ1 or TRGJ2. Here the J gene came from matching the DNA to germline, since TCRdb omits it. TRGV10 is sorted into the ORF group, with uncertain function. With 8 bases clipped from V and 4 bases from J, the junction kept 6 bases outside the gene matches. The CDR3 extends over 12 amino acids. CDR3 nucleotide sequence: TGTGCTGCGTGGGATGTCTATTATAAGAAACTCTTT. It codes for CAAWDVYYKKLF.

This clone has just a few counts. The chain joins TRGV8 to TRGJP1. The J gene is absent in TCRdb and was assigned here via DNA matching to germline. J was trimmed by 5 bases and V by 5 bases; bases with no gene match: 5. The V gene's germline CDR1 is VENAVY and CDR2 YDSYNSRV. The CDR3 has 13 amino acids. The CDR3 sequence: CATWGSTGWFKIF. The DNA of the CDR3 is TGTGCCACCTGGGGCTCGACTGGTTGGTTCAAGATATTT.

This clone is medium-sized within its sample. The protein in TCRdb stems from a much larger clone and differs at residue 10 from this DNA's translation, likely a read error; here the protein is translated from the DNA. DNA of the CDR3: TGTGCCACCTGGGAGAAGGGGAAATTATTTTATAAGAAACTCTTT. Protein: CATWEKGKLFYKKLF. This chain connects TRGV4 to TRGJ1 or TRGJ2. The J gene was missing in TCRdb and was found by matching the end of the DNA to germline. The V gene's germline CDR1 is EGSTGY and CDR2 YDSYTSSV. The V gene end was trimmed by 4 bases and the J gene end by 6 bases; junction bases not matched to a gene: 15. The CDR3 is made up of 15 amino acids.

By sample share, this clone is medium-sized. The V gene is TRGV2, but the J gene lacks a call. Germline CDR1 reads EGSNGY; CDR2 reads YDSYNSKV. This CDR3 region has 11 residues. CDR3 DNA sequence: TGTGCCACCTGGGACGGGCCTAAGGGGCTCTTT. Its translation is CATWDGPKGLF.

This clone was recorded many times. The CDR3 DNA reads as TGTGCTGCGTGGGGATTTTATTATAAGAAACTCTTT. Translation gives CAAWGFYYKKLF. The gene calls are TRGV10 and TRGJ1 or TRGJ2. TCRdb gives no J gene; it was assigned here by matching the DNA to germline. TRGV10 is filed as an ORF, its function uncertain. The CDR3 has 12 amino acids. Unmatched junction bases numbered 5, after V lost 8 bases and J lost 3 bases.

By share of the sample, this clone is medium-sized. A far larger clone is one base from this, pointing to a likely read error. Other DNA variants within this sample encode the same CDR3. The V gene is given as TRGV4, and no J gene call is available. The CDR3 totals 15 residues. From germline, CDR1 is EGSTGY and CDR2 YDSYTSSV. The CDR3 sequence is CATWEKGKLLYKKLF. CDR3 DNA sequence: TGTGCCACCTGGGAGAAGGGGAAATTACTTTATAAGAAACTTTTT.

This clone was observed many times. The chain couples TRGV10 to TRGJ1 or TRGJ2. TCRdb lists no J gene, so it was determined here by aligning the DNA to germline. TRGV10 is flagged as an ORF with uncertain function. J was trimmed by 2 bases and V by 8 bases; bases with no gene match: 7. The length of the CDR3 is 13 residues. Written as DNA, the CDR3 is TGTGCTGCGTGGGGCCGGGATTATTATAAGAAACTCTTT. This codes for CAAWGRDYYKKLF.

This clone is classed as medium-sized. The sample carries other DNA sequences with the same CDR3. The V call is TRGV2, the J call TRGJP2. In the absence of a J gene in TCRdb, the DNA was matched to germline to assign it here. The length of the CDR3 is 14 residues. Germline assignment: CDR1 EGSNGY and CDR2 YDSYNSKV. Germline trimming cut 0 bases from V and 3 bases from J; bases unmatched to any gene: 1. CDR3 DNA sequence: TGTGCCACCTGGGACGGGCGTAGTGATTGGATCAAGACGTTT. Protein sequence: CATWDGRSDWIKTF.

V and J are TRGV8 and TRGJP1. The J gene is not listed in TCRdb, so it was assigned here from a DNA match to germline. V trimming: 6 bases; J trimming: 8 bases; junction bases outside the gene matches: 9. The CDR3 contains 13 residues. The germline gives CDR1 VENAVY, CDR2 YDSYNSRV. The chain's CDR3 is CATWMILGWFKIF. CDR3 DNA: TGTGCCACCTGGATGATCTTAGGTTGGTTCAAGATATTT.

This clone is classed as medium-sized. The chain recombines TRGV3 with TRGJP2. Matching the DNA to germline supplied the J gene, which TCRdb does not give. Trimming removed 2 bases from V and 0 bases from J; junction bases left unmatched: 6. The CDR3 has 16 amino acids. Per germline, CDR1 VTNTFY and CDR2 YDVSTARD (reference sequence). The CDR3 bases are TGTGCCACCTGGGACATCGGCCATAGTAGTGATTGGATCAAGACGTTT. Amino acid sequence: CATWDIGHSSDWIKTF.

This clone is labeled hyperexpanded (1% or more). The same CDR3 can be traced to other DNA sequences in this sample. The chain has TRGV2 and TRGJ1 or TRGJ2. The J gene, left out of TCRdb, was set here by checking the DNA against germline. V lost 1 base, J lost 1 base, and 7 bases stayed unmatched. The CDR3 sequence is 15 residues long. The germline gives CDR1 EGSNGY, CDR2 YDSYNSKV. CDR3 residues: CATWDGRVNYYKKLF. DNA of the CDR3: TGTGCCACCTGGGACGGCCGAGTTAATTATTATAAGAAACTCTTT.

By sample share, this clone is medium-sized. This chain joins TRGV9 and TRGJ1 or TRGJ2. Assignment of the J gene here rests on matching the DNA to germline, because TCRdb gives none. This CDR3 comprises 16 residues. Losses at the gene ends were 1 base for V and 3 bases for J; bases not matched to a gene: 12. CDR1 and CDR2 from the germline V gene are GITISATS and ISYDGTV (reference sequence). CDR3 in DNA: TGTGCCTTGTGGGAGGTACCGAGCGGCGCTTATTATAAGAAACTCTTT. This sequence encodes CALWEVPSGAYYKKLF.

This clone counts as medium-sized. This DNA's translation differs at residue 8 from TCRdb's protein, which comes from a much larger clone; a read error is likely, and the protein shown is translated from the DNA. This rearrangement joins TRGV2 to TRGJ1 or TRGJ2. Matching the DNA to germline supplied the J gene, which TCRdb does not give. The CDR3 loop spans 13 amino acids. Germline V CDR1 and CDR2: EGSNGY, YDSYNSKV. With 0 bases clipped from V and 6 bases from J, the junction kept 5 bases outside the gene matches. CDR3 region: CATWDGPSYKKLF. CDR3 in DNA: TGTGCCACCTGGGACGGGCCCAGTTATAAGAAACTCTTT.

This clone appeared a few times. The chain recombines TRGV2 with TRGJ1 or TRGJ2. The J gene, absent from TCRdb, was called here by matching the DNA to germline. Per the germline V gene, CDR1 is EGSNGY and CDR2 is YDSYNSKV. The CDR3 has 18 residues. Unmatched junction bases numbered 19, after V lost 0 bases and J lost 5 bases. CDR3 loop: CATWDGPIFFLRHYKKLF. CDR3 DNA: TGTGCCACCTGGGACGGGCCGATTTTTTTTTTGCGACATTATAAGAAACTCTTT.

Sample share makes this clone large. The rearrangement uses TRGV10 and TRGJP1. No J gene was available from TCRdb, and it was assigned here by a germline match of the DNA. TRGV10 counts as an open reading frame of uncertain function. Trimming cost V 8 bases and J 7 bases; bases outside gene matches: 5. The length of the CDR3 is 12 residues. The CDR3 sequence is CAAWGLGWFKIF. For the CDR3, the DNA is TGTGCTGCGTGGGGTCTTGGTTGGTTCAAGATATTT.

This clone was picked up a small number of times. Given a much more abundant clone one base away, this may be a read error. The same CDR3 is also encoded by other DNA sequences in this sample. The V gene is TRGV10, the J gene TRGJ1 or TRGJ2. Germline matching of the DNA provided the J gene here, since TCRdb leaves it blank. TRGV10 is given ORF status, its function remaining uncertain. V gave up 8 bases and J gave up 9 bases; unmatched junction bases: 23. This CDR3 contains 16 residues. Here the CDR3 DNA reads TGTGCTGCGTGGGACGCCGATCTAACGTACGGACGTAAGAAACTCTTT. Protein product: CAAWDADLTYGRKKLF.

By frequency in the sample, this clone is medium-sized. V is TRGV3 and J is TRGJ1 or TRGJ2. TCRdb does not report a J gene; here it was assigned by matching the DNA to germline references. CDR1 is VTNTFY, CDR2 YDVSTARD, per germline (reference sequence). V was pared by 0 bases and J by 2 bases, with 4 bases of the junction left unmatched. The CDR3 length is 14 residues. CDR3 sequence (DNA): TGTGCCACCTGGGACAGGCGGGATTATTATAAGAAACTCTTT. Translated, it gives CATWDRRDYYKKLF.

This clone ranks as medium-sized. The chain joins TRGV10 to TRGJ1 or TRGJ2. The J gene is absent in TCRdb and was assigned here via DNA matching to germline. TRGV10 is sorted into the ORF group, with uncertain function. V lost 8 bases and J lost 3; bases outside the gene matches: 17. The CDR3 is 16 amino acids. CDR3 nucleotide sequence: TGTGCTGCGTGGGATATGGCTCGGGTCGCTTATTATAAGAAACTCTTT. This sequence encodes CAAWDMARVAYYKKLF.

Many counts were recorded for this clone. The chain combines TRGV9 with TRGJ1 or TRGJ2. TCRdb carries no J gene annotation; the J gene was assigned here by matching the DNA with germline. CDR3 length: 12 amino acids. The germline V gene encodes CDR1 GITISATS and CDR2 ISYDGTV (reference sequence). V lost 0 bases, J lost 10 bases, and 6 bases stayed unmatched. This CDR3 is CALWEVQKKKLF. The CDR3 region has the DNA TGTGCCTTGTGGGAGGTGCAAAAAAAGAAACTCTTT.

A single count supports this clone. The DNA is left out, because the CDR3 cannot be placed on it with certainty; the CDR3 is given as TCRdb lists it. J gene calling gave no result, while the V gene is TRGV8. Inclusive of both ends, the CDR3 amounts to 19 amino acids. Germline loops: CDR1 VENAVY, CDR2 YDSYNSRV. This CDR3 reads CATWDGGEVRNSLAVEQHF.

This clone showed up many times. The chain uses TRGV2 and TRGJ1 or TRGJ2. Because TCRdb records no J gene, it was assigned here through a match of the DNA to germline. Germline V gene lookup returns CDR1 EGSNGY and CDR2 YDSYNSKV. The CDR3 consists of 13 residues. The V and J ends lost 0 bases and 7 bases, in that order; junction bases with no gene match: 6. The CDR3 coding sequence is TGTGCCACCTGGGACGGGCCTAACTATAAGAAACTCTTT. It codes for CATWDGPNYKKLF.

Notes on this clone: The TCRdb record carries a much larger clone's protein, which differs from this DNA's translation at residue 3; a read error is the likely cause, and the protein listed here is the DNA translation. The V gene is TRGV10, the J gene TRGJ1 or TRGJ2. The J gene comes from matching the DNA to germline here; TCRdb lacks it. TRGV10 is an ORF, and what it does is uncertain. The CDR3 has 10 amino acids. The CDR3 region is CAVWDDEKLF. CDR3 bases: TGTGCTGTGTGGGATGACGAGAAACTCTTT.

This clone was seen repeatedly, ten times or more. The chain couples TRGV9 to TRGJ1 or TRGJ2. Since TCRdb gives no J gene, matching the DNA to germline was used here to assign it. The CDR3 totals 13 residues. Per the germline V gene, CDR1 is GITISATS and CDR2 is ISYDGTV (reference sequence). V was pared by 0 bases and J by 6 bases, with 5 bases of the junction left unmatched. The CDR3 is CALWEVHRYKKLF. The DNA for the CDR3 is TGTGCCTTGTGGGAGGTGCACCGTTATAAGAAACTCTTT.